This T cell receptor beta chain originates from a study of lymphopenia after photon versus proton radiotherapy. Whole-study results and caveats: After the lymphocyte nadir, photon-treated repertoires showed oligoclonal expansion, especially of CD8+ Temra cells.

Only in-frame clones appear in the TCRdb table, and some are missing; sequencing was by immunoSEQ multiplex PCR. Among about 20,000 clones listed, roughly 81% were seen once. As to this clone: Antigen: not known.

The V end was cut by 9 bases, the J end by 4 bases, with 16 bases between. Germline V lookup: CDR1 LNHDA, CDR2 SQIVND (reference sequence). This CDR3 has 14 amino acids. Sequenced material: peripheral blood, taken from a patient treated with photon-based radiotherapy. This receptor was obtained from a woman aged 50 to 60 with pancreatic cancer. This chain joins TRBV19 and TRBJ1-5; D is undetermined. The CDR3 loop reads CASSARQANQPQHF. The CDR3 DNA reads TGTGCCAGCTCCGCCCGGCAGGCTAATCAGCCCCAGCATTTT.